This T cell receptor (beta chain) emerged from a study of blood T cell repertoires in COVID-19. Overall study: Whether acute or convalescent, the COVID-19 samples came from the United States, Italy and Spain. The analysed material was cDNA or gDNA that came from T cells, B-cell-depleted T cells, or PBMCs.

Original methodology: Amplification with reference gene primers provided the estimates of nucleated cell counts. Assay: immunoSEQ multiplex PCR; the TCRdb copy retains only in-frame clones and omits some. V, J and clone size are those of that table, while D and trimming were read from the DNA. The data contain 65,000 to 95,000 clones, more than 70% of them singletons. The germline V gene has CDR1 MNHEY and CDR2 SVGAGI. The CDR3 spans 13 residues. V was clipped by 6 bases and J by 0 bases, with 8 bases between them. The sample taken for sequencing was peripheral blood. The receptor was derived from a man aged 65 to 79 with active or convalescent COVID-19. The chain recombines TRBV6-5 with TRBJ1-1; D is unresolved. The CDR3 loop reads CASRVNLNTEAFF. CDR3 in DNA: TGTGCCAGCAGGGTAAACTTGAACACTGAAGCTTTCTTT.